These 27 T cell receptor beta chains were all obtained from the same sample, sequenced in a study of cytomegalovirus exposure and HLA in healthy donors. Primers for the PCR totalled 60 Vbeta and 13 Jbeta. Profiled with immunoSEQ multiplex PCR; TCRdb holds only in-frame clones, not every one. The table has approximately 100,000 clones, roughly 70% seen once. Sequencing was done on a sample of PBMCs. Receptors were obtained from a male donor in good health and CMV-seronegative.

The chain is built from TRBV5-4 and TRBJ2-2, with D possibly TRBD2 on 6 matching bases. The V and J ends lost 0 bases and 5 bases respectively, with 17 bases between them. The CDR3 contains 17 residues. CDR1 and CDR2 from the germline V gene are SGHNT and YYREEE (reference sequence). The DNA for the CDR3 is TGTGCCAGCAGCTTGGCCGTGTTTGAGGCGGGGACCGGGGAGCTGTTTTTT. Protein product: CASSLAVFEAGTGELFF.

This clone showed up just once. The V gene is TRBV6-5, the J gene TRBJ2-7; no reliable D call. Trimming left V 4 bases short and J 4 bases short, with 5 bases between. The CDR3 loop spans 11 amino acids. The germline gives CDR1 MNHEY, CDR2 SVGAGI. The CDR3 here is CASSSQYEQYF. The CDR3 DNA sequence: TGTGCCAGCAGTTCACAATACGAGCAGTACTTC.

This clone was detected only a few times. The V call is TRBV10-3, the J call TRBJ2-7, with D perhaps TRBD2 (6 bases). V was cut by 2 bases and J by 4 bases, with 27 bases left in between. CDR3 size: 19 residues. Germline values: CDR1 ENHRY, CDR2 SYGVKD. The CDR3 DNA reads as TGTGCCATCAGTGAGATGGAGGGTGTCGCTCCTACTAAAGATTACGAGCAGTACTTC. Its translation: CAISEMEGVAPTKDYEQYF.

This rearrangement joins TRBV27 to TRBJ2-2, with no clear D. Germline values: CDR1 MNHEY, CDR2 SMNVEV (reference sequence). The length of the CDR3 is 13 residues. Trimming stripped 5 bases from V and 4 bases from J, with 8 bases between. This CDR3 is CASSPISTGELFF. CDR3 coding DNA: TGTGCCAGCAGTCCTATAAGCACCGGGGAGCTGTTTTTT.

The chain carries TRBV19 and TRBJ1-5, with D unresolved. The length of the CDR3 is 13 residues. Germline CDR1 reads LNHDA; CDR2 reads SQIVND (reference sequence). V gave up 9 bases and J gave up 1 base, with 10 bases separating them. This chain's CDR3 is CASSQLSNQPQHF. In DNA, the CDR3 is TGTGCCAGCTCACAGTTGAGCAATCAGCCCCAGCATTTT.

The chain has TRBV30 and TRBJ1-2; the D is unclear. The V and J ends lost 0 bases and 8 bases respectively, with 7 bases between them. This CDR3 contains 11 residues. Germline V gives CDR1 GTSNPN, CDR2 SVGIG (reference sequence). CDR3 in amino acids: CAWSVTGGYTF. CDR3 DNA sequence: TGTGCCTGGAGTGTAACGGGAGGCTACACCTTC. Supplemented by reference TRBV30 and TRBJ1-2, the full variable domain reads SQTIHQWPATLVQPVGSPLSLECTVEGTSNPNLYWYRQAAGRGLQLLFYSVGIGQISSEVPQNLSASRPQDRQFILSSKKLLLSDSGFYLCAWSVTGGYTFGSGTRLTVV.

This clone was detected only a few times. The chain is built from TRBV9 and TRBJ2-7; 12 bases are a match to TRBD1. Germline lookup yields CDR1 SGDLS and CDR2 YYNGEE. CDR3 length: 17 residues. The junction had 12 bases not matched to a gene; V was cut back by 3 bases and J by 5 bases. The CDR3 DNA is TGTGCCAGCAGCGCGACCTTGGGACAGGGGGCGGGAAACGAGCAGTACTTC. Amino acids: CASSATLGQGAGNEQYF. The full variable domain, with the rest looked up from reference TRBV9 and TRBJ2-7, is DSGVTQTPKHLITATGQRVTLRCSPRSGDLSVYWYQQSLDQGLQFLIQYYNGEERAKGNILERFSAQQFPDLHSELNLSSLELGDSALYFCASSATLGQGAGNEQYFGPGTRLTVT.

This clone was counted a few times. This sequence joins TRBV19 and TRBJ2-7, with TRBD2 matching over 9 bases. Germline V CDR1 and CDR2: LNHDA, SQIVND (reference sequence). CDR3 length: 15 amino acids. Trimming took 3 bases from V and 4 from J; bases not matched to a gene: 7. CDR3 in DNA: TGTGCCAGTAGTATGTTTAGCGGGAGAGAATACGAGCAGTACTTC. Protein: CASSMFSGREYEQYF.

The chain joins TRBV4-3 to TRBJ2-1; TRBD1 matches 9 bases. V trimming: 2 bases; J trimming: 11 bases; junction bases outside the gene matches: 7. The CDR3 is 14 amino acids. The germline CDR1 and CDR2 sequences are LGHNA and YSLEER. CDR3 nucleotide sequence: TGCGCCAGCAGCCAACGGGACAGGGCGTTGAAGCAGTTCTTC. Translated, it gives CASSQRDRALKQFF.

This clone occurred a few times. The chain combines TRBV5-1 with TRBJ2-7, with TRBD2 identical over 7 bases. CDR1 and CDR2 from the germline V gene are SGHRS and YFSETQ. V dropped 2 bases and J dropped 2; count of bases not matched to a gene: 7. CDR3 length: 15 residues. The CDR3 bases are TGCGCCAGCAGCTTTATACCGGGACTACCCTACGAGCAGTACTTC. This translates into CASSFIPGLPYEQYF.

This clone was found once. V usage is TRBV27 and J usage is TRBJ2-3; D not certain. CDR3 length equals 13 residues. Trimming shortened V by 2 bases and J by 0 bases, and 3 bases separated the two germline ends. Germline V gives CDR1 MNHEY, CDR2 SMNVEV (reference sequence). The CDR3 sequence is CASSLASTDTQYF. The CDR3 nucleotides are TGTGCCAGCAGTTTAGCGAGCACAGATACGCAGTATTTT.

V is TRBV27 and J is TRBJ2-5; 10 nucleotides align to TRBD2. The J call may be incorrect, as the DNA end agrees better with TRBJ2-7. The CDR3 contains 14 residues. The germline V gene encodes CDR1 MNHEY and CDR2 SMNVEV (reference sequence). CDR3 in DNA: TGTGCCAGCGGGCCTAGCGGGAGCTCCTACGAGCAGTACTTC. Its translation is CASGPSGSSYEQYF.

The chain uses TRBV5-1 and TRBJ1-2, with 9 bases identical to TRBD1. Germline-derived CDR1 and CDR2 are SGHRS and YFSETQ. The J segment lost 4 bases and the V segment lost 4 bases, leaving 8 bases of the junction unmatched. The CDR3 runs to 15 residues. CDR3 in amino acids: CASSITGTGIYGYTF. The CDR3 DNA sequence: TGCGCCAGCAGCATCACCGGGACAGGGATCTATGGCTACACCTTC.

The chain joins TRBV6-5 to TRBJ2-5; 9 bases are shared with TRBD1. This CDR3 contains 14 residues. CDR1 is MNHEY, CDR2 SVGAGI, per germline. Trimming removed 7 bases from V and 5 bases from J; junction bases left unmatched: 8. CDR3 residues: CASTIPGQGETQYF. Written as DNA, the CDR3 is TGTGCCAGCACCATCCCGGGACAGGGCGAGACCCAGTACTTC.

The chain recombines TRBV11-2 with TRBJ2-1, with 8 bases fitting TRBD2. The CDR3 runs 18 residues. Per germline, CDR1 SGHAT and CDR2 FQNNGV. The trim removed 4 bases at V and 6 bases at J, leaving 17 bases unmatched. CDR3 bases: TGTGCCAGCAGCTCTCGTGGCGCTAGCGGGTCTCCCGGCAATGAGCAGTTCTTC. Translation: CASSSRGASGSPGNEQFF.

This clone was seen a few times. This sequence joins TRBV28 and TRBJ1-1; no clear D. Trimming pared 3 bases from V and 1 base from J, leaving 12 bases between. The CDR3 contains 15 residues. Germline V gives CDR1 MDHEN, CDR2 SYDVKM. The CDR3 region has the DNA TGTGCCAGCAGTTTCTCCCATACAGCGAACACTGAAGCTTTCTTT. This codes for CASSFSHTANTEAFF. Variable domain in full (rest from reference TRBV28 and TRBJ1-1): DVKVTQSSRYLVKRTGEKVFLECVQDMDHENMFWYRQDPGLGLRLIYFSYDVKMKEKGDIPEGYSVSREKKERFSLILESASTNQTSMYLCASSFSHTANTEAFFGQGTRLTVV.

This chain joins TRBV19 and TRBJ2-7; 8 bases fit TRBD2. Germline V gene sequence: CDR1 LNHDA, CDR2 SQIVND (reference sequence). The junction had 11 bases not matched to a gene; V was cut back by 5 bases and J by 5 bases. CDR3 length equals 15 residues. This chain's CDR3 is CASSSVSGRGDEQYF. In DNA form, the CDR3 reads TGTGCCAGTAGTTCAGTGAGCGGGAGAGGCGACGAGCAGTACTTC.

This clone appeared a single time. V gene TRBV11-2 combines with J gene TRBJ2-7; D might be TRBD1 (6 bases). The CDR3 has 13 residues. Germline CDR1 reads SGHAT; CDR2 reads FQNNGV. The V gene lost 2 bases and the J gene lost 3 bases, with 8 bases spanning the gap. In DNA, the CDR3 is TGTGCCAGCAGCTTACTAGGGGGCTACGAGCAGTACTTC. Protein product: CASSLLGGYEQYF.

The chain combines TRBV7-2 with TRBJ2-5, with a weak D call TRBD1 (5 bases). Germline V gives CDR1 SGHTA, CDR2 FQGNSA. The CDR3 has 13 residues. The V end lost 5 bases, the J end lost 5 bases, and 12 bases lay between the germline ends. The CDR3 protein is CASSPPHRETQYF. The CDR3 region has the DNA TGTGCCAGCAGCCCCCCCCACAGGGAGACCCAGTACTTC. The variable domain in full, with the rest retrieved from reference TRBV7-2 and TRBJ2-5, is GAGVSQSPSNKVTEKGKDVELRCDPISGHTALYWYRQSLGQGLEFLIYFQGNSAPDKSGLPSDRFSAERTGGSVSTLTIQRTQQEDSAVYLCASSPPHRETQYFGPGTRLLVL.

The rearrangement joins TRBV5-1 to TRBJ1-1; D is possibly TRBD1 (6 bases). V gave up 0 bases and J gave up 2 bases, with 11 bases separating them. The V gene's germline CDR1 is SGHRS and CDR2 YFSETQ. The CDR3 contains 15 residues. CDR3 sequence: CASSLGGGSNTEAFF. The CDR3, as DNA: TGCGCCAGCAGCTTGGGGGGGGGCAGTAACACTGAAGCTTTCTTT.

This clone was observed once. This rearrangement joins TRBV29-1 to TRBJ1-2, with TRBD1 identical over 9 bases. Germline lookup yields CDR1 SQVTM and CDR2 ANQGSEA. Trimming took 6 bases from V and 5 from J; bases not matched to a gene: 13. The CDR3 length is 15 residues. The CDR3, as DNA: TGCAGCGTAGATAAACGACAGGGGGTGGGGTATGGCTACACCTTC. Protein sequence: CSVDKRQGVGYGYTF.

This chain connects TRBV5-6 to TRBJ2-1; tentatively, D is TRBD1 (6 bases). V lost 3 bases and J 9 bases, leaving 16 bases between the germline ends. The CDR3 has 14 residues. Per germline, CDR1 SGHDT and CDR2 YYEEEE. CDR3 coding DNA: TGTGCCAGCAGCTGGGGGCAGGGTTTCGGTGAGCAGTTCTTC. This encodes CASSWGQGFGEQFF.

A word on this clone: The same CDR3 can be traced to other DNA sequences in this sample. The rearrangement joins TRBV7-9 to TRBJ1-1; the D is unclear. This CDR3 spans 14 amino acids. Germline-derived CDR1 and CDR2 are SEHNR and FQNEAQ (reference sequence). V lost 3 bases and J lost 0, with 8 bases in between. As DNA, the CDR3 is TGTGCCAGCAGCTTGGGCGGGTTGAACACTGAAGCTTTCTTT. This gives the protein CASSLGGLNTEAFF. The entire variable domain, with the rest obtained from reference TRBV7-9 and TRBJ1-1, is as follows: DTGVSQNPRHKITKRGQNVTFRCDPISEHNRLYWYRQTLGQGPEFLTYFQNEAQLEKSRLLSDRFSAERPKGSFSTLEIQRTEQGDSAMYLCASSLGGLNTEAFFGQGTRLTVV.

This clone was detected once. V gene TRBV28 combines with J gene TRBJ1-1; TRBD1 agrees at 10 bases. Germline V gives CDR1 MDHEN, CDR2 SYDVKM. The CDR3 totals 15 residues. The ends lost 5 bases at V and 4 bases at J; junction bases unmatched: 7. CDR3 bases: TGTGCCAGCAGTAGACCGGGACAGGGGATCACTGAAGCTTTCTTT. Protein: CASSRPGQGITEAFF.

This sequence joins TRBV9 and TRBJ2-7; possibly TRBD1 for D (5 bases). CDR1 SGDLS and CDR2 YYNGEE come from the germline V gene. The CDR3 extends over 14 amino acids. Trimming stripped 3 bases from V and 3 bases from J, with 13 bases between. The CDR3 is CASSARVVGYEQYF. The CDR3, as DNA: TGTGCCAGCAGCGCCAGGGTGGTAGGCTACGAGCAGTACTTC.

This sequence joins TRBV4-2 and TRBJ1-3; 8 bases match TRBD1. The CDR3 covers 14 residues. Germline CDR1 and CDR2: LGHNA and YNFKEQ. The junction had 5 bases not matched to a gene; V was cut back by 4 bases and J by 6 bases. The CDR3 DNA sequence: TGTGCCAGCAGCCGTGAGACAGGGGCAAACACCATATATTTT. Translation: CASSRETGANTIYF.

The chain is built from TRBV29-1 and TRBJ2-1; 10 nucleotides line up with TRBD1. Germline CDR1 and CDR2: SQVTM and ANQGSEA. Trimming took 7 bases from V and 4 from J; bases not matched to a gene: 1. The CDR3 consists of 12 residues. The CDR3, as DNA: TGCAGCGGGGGACAGGGGTACAATGAGCAGTTCTTC. The encoded protein is CSGGQGYNEQFF.